The subject of this entry is one TCR beta chain. Germline V lookup: CDR1 MDHEN, CDR2 SYDVKM. The CDR3 sequence is 15 residues long. V was pared by 5 bases and J by 0 bases, with 11 bases between. The study assigned cohorts using participant-reported clinical history. The record originates from a study of blood T cell repertoires in COVID-19. Study-wide context: Sites across the United States, Italy and Spain contributed samples from acute and convalescent COVID-19.

Original processing methods: Estimation of nucleated cell counts relied on the amplification of reference gene primers. TCRdb's copy holds only in-frame clones and misses some; the assay was immunoSEQ multiplex PCR. V, J and clone size are taken as reported in that table, and D and trimming were inferred from the DNA itself. This sample carries some 230,000 clones, about 86% of them seen once, and the ten largest clones take roughly 1.3%. This chain connects TRBV28 to TRBJ1-3, with D possibly being TRBD1 (5 bases). The source material was PBMCs or T cells enriched from blood (not recorded which). This TCR came from a woman aged 40 to 50 with acute COVID-19. The CDR3 DNA is TGTGCCAGCAGTAGTCCAGGGAACTCTGGAAACACCATATATTTT. It specifies CASSSPGNSGNTIYF.